This T cell receptor (beta chain) emerged from a study of T cell responses to AZD1222 COVID-19 vaccine. The table came from immunoSEQ multiplex PCR; TCRdb's copy has only in-frame clones and leaves some out. The sample lists tens of thousands of clones, more than 75% occurring once. The CDR3 spans 16 residues. Trimming at V came to 5 bases and at J to 5 bases, leaving 10 bases not matched to a gene. Germline V gene data show CDR1 as LGHDT and CDR2 as YNNKEL (reference sequence). The source was peripheral blood, collected on day 0 of AZD1222 vaccination. The rearrangement links TRBV3-1 (or the pseudogene TRBV3-2) to TRBJ2-2; the match to TRBD2 covers 8 bases. This receptor was obtained from an adult in good health. For the CDR3, the DNA is TGTGCCAGCAGCAGAAGCCTAGCGGGCGGTACCGGGGAGCTGTTTTTT. It encodes CASSRSLAGGTGELFF.